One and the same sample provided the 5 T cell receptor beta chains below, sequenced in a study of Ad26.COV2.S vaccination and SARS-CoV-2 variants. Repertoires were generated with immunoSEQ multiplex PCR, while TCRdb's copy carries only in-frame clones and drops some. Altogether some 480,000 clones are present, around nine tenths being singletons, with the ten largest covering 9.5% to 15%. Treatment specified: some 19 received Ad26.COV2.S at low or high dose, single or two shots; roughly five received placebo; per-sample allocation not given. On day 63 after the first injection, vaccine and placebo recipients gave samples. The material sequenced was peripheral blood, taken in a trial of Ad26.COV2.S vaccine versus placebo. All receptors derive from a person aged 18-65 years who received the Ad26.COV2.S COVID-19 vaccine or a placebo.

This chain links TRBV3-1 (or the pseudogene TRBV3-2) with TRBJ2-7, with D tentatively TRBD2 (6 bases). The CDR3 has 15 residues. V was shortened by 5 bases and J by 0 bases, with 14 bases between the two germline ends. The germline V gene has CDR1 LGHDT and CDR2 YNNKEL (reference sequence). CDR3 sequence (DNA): TGTGCCAGCAGCTCCTTACGGGAGACCTCCTACGAGCAGTACTTC. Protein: CASSSLRETSYEQYF.

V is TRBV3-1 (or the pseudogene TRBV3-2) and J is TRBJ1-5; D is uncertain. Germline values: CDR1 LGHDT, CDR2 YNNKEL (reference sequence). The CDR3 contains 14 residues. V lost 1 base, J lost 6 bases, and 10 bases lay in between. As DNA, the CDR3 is TGTGCCAGCAGCCAAGGAGACACCGGTCAGCCCCAGCATTTT. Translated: CASSQGDTGQPQHF.

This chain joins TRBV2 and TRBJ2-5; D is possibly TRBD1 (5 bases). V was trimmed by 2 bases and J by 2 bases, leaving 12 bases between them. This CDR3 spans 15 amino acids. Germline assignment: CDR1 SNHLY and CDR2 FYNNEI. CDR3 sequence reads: CASSESRGEQETQYF. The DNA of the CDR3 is TGTGCCAGCAGTGAATCAAGGGGCGAACAAGAGACCCAGTACTTC. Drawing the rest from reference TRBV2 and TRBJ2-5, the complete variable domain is EPEVTQTPSHQVTQMGQEVILRCVPISNHLYFYWYRQILGQKVEFLVSFYNNEISEKSEIFDDQFSVERPDGSNFTLKIRSTKLEDSAMYFCASSESRGEQETQYFGPGTRLLVL.

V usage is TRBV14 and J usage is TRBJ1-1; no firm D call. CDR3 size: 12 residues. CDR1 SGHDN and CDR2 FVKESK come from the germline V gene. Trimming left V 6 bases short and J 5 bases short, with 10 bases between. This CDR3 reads CASRRGRTEAFF. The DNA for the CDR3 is TGTGCCAGCAGACGAGGGAGGACTGAAGCTTTCTTT.

The CDR3 nucleotides read TGTGCCAGCAGCGGAACCCGGGAGATCTATGGCTACACCTTC. Encoded protein: CASSGTREIYGYTF. This chain uses TRBV6-5 with TRBJ1-2, with D uncertain. The V end was cut by 6 bases, the J end by 4 bases, with 15 bases between. Germline CDR1 and CDR2: MNHEY and SVGAGI. The CDR3 is 14 amino acids.